This T cell receptor beta chain derives from a study of blood T cell repertoires in COVID-19. Overall study context: COVID-19 samples collected from the United States, Italy and Spain covered acute and convalescent phases.

Germline CDR1 reads SGHTA; CDR2 reads FQGNSA. With 3 bases clipped from V and 8 bases from J, the junction kept 9 bases outside the gene matches. The CDR3 length is 17 residues. TCRdb's copy holds only in-frame clones and misses some; the assay was immunoSEQ multiplex PCR. The sample records around 140,000 clones, 88% being singletons. The rearrangement uses TRBV7-2 and TRBJ2-1, with 14 bases matching TRBD2. The sample was peripheral blood. The sequence was collected from a man between 65 and 79 years old with acute or convalescent COVID-19. CDR3 sequence reads: CASSFGLTSGRAYEQFF. The CDR3 region has the DNA TGTGCCAGCAGCTTCGGCCTGACTAGCGGGAGGGCGTATGAGCAGTTCTTC.